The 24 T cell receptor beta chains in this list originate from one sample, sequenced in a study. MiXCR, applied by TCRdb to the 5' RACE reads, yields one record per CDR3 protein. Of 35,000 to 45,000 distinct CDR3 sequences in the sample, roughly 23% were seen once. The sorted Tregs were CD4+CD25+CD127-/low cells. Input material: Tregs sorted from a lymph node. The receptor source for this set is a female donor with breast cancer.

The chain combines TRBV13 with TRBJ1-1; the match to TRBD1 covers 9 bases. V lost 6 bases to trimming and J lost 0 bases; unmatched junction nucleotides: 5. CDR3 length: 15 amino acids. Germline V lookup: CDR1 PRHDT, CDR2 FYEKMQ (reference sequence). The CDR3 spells CASSRGTGMNTEAFF. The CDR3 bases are TGTGCCAGCAGTCGAGGGACAGGGATGAACACTGAAGCTTTCTTT.

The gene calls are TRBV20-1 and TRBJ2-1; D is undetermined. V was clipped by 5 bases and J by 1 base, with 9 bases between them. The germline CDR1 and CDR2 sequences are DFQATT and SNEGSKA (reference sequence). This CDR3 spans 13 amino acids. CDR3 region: CSAPSSSYNEQFF. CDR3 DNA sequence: TGCAGTGCTCCGAGTAGTTCCTACAATGAGCAGTTCTTC.

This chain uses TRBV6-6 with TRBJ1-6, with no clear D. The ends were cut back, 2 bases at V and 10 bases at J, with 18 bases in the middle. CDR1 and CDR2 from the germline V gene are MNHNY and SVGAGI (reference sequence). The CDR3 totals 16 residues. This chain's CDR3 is CASSYTSPGSESPLHF. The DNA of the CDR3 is TGTGCCAGCAGTTACACGTCGCCAGGCTCTGAATCACCCCTCCACTTT.

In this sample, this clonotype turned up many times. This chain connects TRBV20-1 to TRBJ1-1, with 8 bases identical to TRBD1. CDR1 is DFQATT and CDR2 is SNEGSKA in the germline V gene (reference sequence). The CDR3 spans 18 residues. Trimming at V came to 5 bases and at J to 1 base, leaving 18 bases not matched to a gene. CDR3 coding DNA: TGCAGTGCTGCCTACGCCCGACAGGGGCTGTTCACGAACACTGAAGCTTTCTTT. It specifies CSAAYARQGLFTNTEAFF.

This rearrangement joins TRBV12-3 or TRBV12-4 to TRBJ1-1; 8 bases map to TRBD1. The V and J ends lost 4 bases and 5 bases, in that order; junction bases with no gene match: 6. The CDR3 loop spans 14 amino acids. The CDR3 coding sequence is TGTGCCAGCAGTTACTCAGGGGGCAGAACTGAAGCTTTCTTT. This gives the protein CASSYSGGRTEAFF.

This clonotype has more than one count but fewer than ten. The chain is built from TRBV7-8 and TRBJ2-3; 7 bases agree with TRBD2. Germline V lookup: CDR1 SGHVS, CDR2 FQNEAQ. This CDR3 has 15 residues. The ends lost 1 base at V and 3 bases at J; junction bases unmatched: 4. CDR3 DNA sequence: TGTGCCAGCAGCTTAGGGCGCGGGAGAACAGATACGCAGTATTTT. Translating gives CASSLGRGRTDTQYF.

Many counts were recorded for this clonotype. CDR3 loop: CASSSRDGDVLREQYF. The CDR3 DNA is TGCGCCAGCAGCTCACGGGACGGCGATGTATTGAGGGAGCAGTACTTC. V is TRBV5-1 and J is TRBJ2-7; either TRBD1 or TRBD2 may fit D (5 bases each). Germline V gene sequence: CDR1 SGHRS, CDR2 YFSETQ. This CDR3 is 16 amino acids long. The V end was cut by 3 bases, the J end by 7 bases, with 23 bases between.

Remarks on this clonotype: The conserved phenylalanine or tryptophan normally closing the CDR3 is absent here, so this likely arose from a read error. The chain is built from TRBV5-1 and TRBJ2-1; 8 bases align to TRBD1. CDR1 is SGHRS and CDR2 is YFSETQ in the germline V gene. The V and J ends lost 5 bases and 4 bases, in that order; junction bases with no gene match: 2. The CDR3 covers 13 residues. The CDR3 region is CASRRDRYNEQFL. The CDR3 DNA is TGCGCCAGCAGACGGGACAGGTACAATGAGCAGTTCCTC.

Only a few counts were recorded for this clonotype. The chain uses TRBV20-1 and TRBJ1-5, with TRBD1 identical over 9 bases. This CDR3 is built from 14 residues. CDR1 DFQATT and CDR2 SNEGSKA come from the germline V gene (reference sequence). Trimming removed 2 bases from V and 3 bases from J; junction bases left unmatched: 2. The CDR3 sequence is CSARWTGVNQPQHF. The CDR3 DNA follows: TGCAGTGCTAGATGGACAGGGGTCAATCAGCCCCAGCATTTT.

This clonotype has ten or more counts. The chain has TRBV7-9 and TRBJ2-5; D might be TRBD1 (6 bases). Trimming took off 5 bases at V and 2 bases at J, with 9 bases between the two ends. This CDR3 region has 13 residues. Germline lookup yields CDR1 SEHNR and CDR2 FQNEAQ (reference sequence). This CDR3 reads CASSLDSQETQYF. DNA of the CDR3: TGTGCCAGCAGCCTGGACAGTCAAGAGACCCAGTACTTC.

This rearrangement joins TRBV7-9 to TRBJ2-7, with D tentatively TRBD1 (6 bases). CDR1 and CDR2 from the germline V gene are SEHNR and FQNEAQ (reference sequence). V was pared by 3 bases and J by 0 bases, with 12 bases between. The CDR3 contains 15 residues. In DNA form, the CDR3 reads TGTGCCAGCAGCTTGAAAGGGGGTAACTCCTACGAGCAGTACTTC. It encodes CASSLKGGNSYEQYF.

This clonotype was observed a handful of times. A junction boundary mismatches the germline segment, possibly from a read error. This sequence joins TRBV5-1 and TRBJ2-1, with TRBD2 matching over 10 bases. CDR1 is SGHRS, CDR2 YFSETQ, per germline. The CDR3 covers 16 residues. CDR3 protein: CASSFPSGSTYNEQLF. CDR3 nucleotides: TGCGCCAGCAGCTTCCCTAGCGGGAGCACCTACAATGAGCAGCTCTTC.

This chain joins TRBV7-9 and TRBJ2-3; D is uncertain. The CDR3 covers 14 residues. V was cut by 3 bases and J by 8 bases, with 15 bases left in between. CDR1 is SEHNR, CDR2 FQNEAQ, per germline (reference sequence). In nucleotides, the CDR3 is TGTGCCAGCAGCTTCCAACCGCGGCTCGGTACGCAGTATTTT. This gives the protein CASSFQPRLGTQYF.

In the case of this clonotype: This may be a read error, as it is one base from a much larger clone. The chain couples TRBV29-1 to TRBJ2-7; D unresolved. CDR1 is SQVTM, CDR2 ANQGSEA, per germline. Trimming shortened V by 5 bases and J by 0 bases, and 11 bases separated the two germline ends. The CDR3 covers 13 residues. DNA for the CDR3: TGCAGCGTTACACCAGAGAACTCCTACGAGCAGTACTTC. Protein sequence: CSVTPENSYEQYF.

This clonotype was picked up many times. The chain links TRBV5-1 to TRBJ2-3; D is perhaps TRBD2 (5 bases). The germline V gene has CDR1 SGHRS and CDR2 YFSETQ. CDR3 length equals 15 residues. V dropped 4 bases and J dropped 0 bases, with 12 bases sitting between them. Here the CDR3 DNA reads TGCGCCAGCAGCCCCTCGGGCGGGAGCACAGATACGCAGTATTTT. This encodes CASSPSGGSTDTQYF.

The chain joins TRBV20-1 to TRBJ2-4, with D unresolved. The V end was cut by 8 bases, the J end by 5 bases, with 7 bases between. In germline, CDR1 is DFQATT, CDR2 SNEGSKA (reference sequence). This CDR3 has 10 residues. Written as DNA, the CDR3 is TGCAGTCAAAGCCAAAACATTCAGTACTTC. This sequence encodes CSQSQNIQYF.

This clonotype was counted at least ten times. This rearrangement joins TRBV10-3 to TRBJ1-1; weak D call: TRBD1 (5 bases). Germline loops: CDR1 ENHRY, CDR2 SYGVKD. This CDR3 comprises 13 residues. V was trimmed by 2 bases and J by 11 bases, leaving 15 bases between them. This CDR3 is CAISEPEQARAFF. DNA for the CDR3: TGTGCCATCAGTGAGCCCGAACAGGCTCGGGCTTTCTTT.

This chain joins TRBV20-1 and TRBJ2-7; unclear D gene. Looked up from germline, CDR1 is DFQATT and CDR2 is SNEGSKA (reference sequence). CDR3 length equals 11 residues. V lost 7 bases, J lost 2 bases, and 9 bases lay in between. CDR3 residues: CSGRTTYEQYF. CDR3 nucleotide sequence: TGCAGTGGTCGCACTACCTACGAGCAGTACTTC.

CDR3 sequence: CASSARDRAYGYTF. In DNA, the CDR3 is TGTGCCAGCAGTGCTCGGGACAGGGCTTATGGCTACACCTTC. This chain uses TRBV27 with TRBJ1-2, with 9 bases lining up with TRBD1. With V trimmed by 5 bases and J by 5 bases, 6 bases remained unmatched. The CDR3 extends over 14 amino acids. CDR1 and CDR2 (germline): MNHEY, SMNVEV (reference sequence).

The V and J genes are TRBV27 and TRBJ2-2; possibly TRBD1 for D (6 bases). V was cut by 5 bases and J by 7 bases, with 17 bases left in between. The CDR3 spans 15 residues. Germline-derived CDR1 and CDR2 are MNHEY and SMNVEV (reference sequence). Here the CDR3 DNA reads TGTGCCAGCAGTACCAACAGGGAAGGGAACGGGGAGCTGTTTTTT. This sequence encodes CASSTNREGNGELFF.

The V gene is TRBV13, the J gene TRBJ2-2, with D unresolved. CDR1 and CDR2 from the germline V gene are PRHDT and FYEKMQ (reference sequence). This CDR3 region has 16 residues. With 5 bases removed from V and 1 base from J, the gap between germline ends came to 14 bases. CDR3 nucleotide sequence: TGTGCCAGCAGCCCTCGACGGAGCCTGAACACCGGGGAGCTGTTTTTT. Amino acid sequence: CASSPRRSLNTGELFF.

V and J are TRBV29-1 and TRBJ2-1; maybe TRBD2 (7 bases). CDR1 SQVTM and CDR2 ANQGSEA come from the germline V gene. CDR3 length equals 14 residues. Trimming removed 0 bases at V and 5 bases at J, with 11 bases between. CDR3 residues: CSVEDWGGHNEQFF. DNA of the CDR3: TGCAGCGTTGAAGATTGGGGGGGCCACAATGAGCAGTTCTTC.

The CDR3: CASSQDRTAYYNEQYF. The DNA for the CDR3 is TGTGCCAGCAGCCAAGATCGGACAGCCTATTACAACGAGCAGTACTTC. V gene TRBV3-1 combines with J gene TRBJ2-7; D perhaps matches TRBD1 (6 bases). The CDR3 consists of 16 residues. V shed 0 bases and J shed 5 bases, with 17 bases lying between them. Germline V CDR1 and CDR2: LGHDT, YNNKEL (reference sequence).

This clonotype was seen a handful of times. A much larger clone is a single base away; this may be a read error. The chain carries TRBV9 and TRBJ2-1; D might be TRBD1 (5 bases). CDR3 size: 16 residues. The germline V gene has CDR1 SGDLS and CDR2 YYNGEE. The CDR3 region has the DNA TGTGCCAGCGGCGTAGAGATTATGGACACCCACAATGAGCAGTTCTTC. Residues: CASGVEIMDTHNEQFF.